These 5 T cell receptor beta chains originate from one sample sequenced in a study of type 1 regulatory T cells. TCRdb itself ran the reads through MiXCR, one entry per CDR3 protein. The data show about 60,000 distinct CDR3 sequences, with over 50% seen just once and approximately 1.8% held by the top ten. These TCRs' antigens remain unknown. Sequenced: cultured non-Tr1 T cells, either the whole culture or a sorted T cell fraction (not recorded which). These receptors came from a human donor in good health.

A few counts support this clonotype. The chain's CDR3 is CASGEGYTEAFF. The DNA for the CDR3 is TGTGCCAGCGGCGAGGGGTACACTGAAGCTTTCTTT. The genes are TRBV6-5 and TRBJ1-1; tentatively, D is TRBD1 (5 bases). This CDR3 comprises 12 residues. Germline V lookup: CDR1 MNHEY, CDR2 SVGAGI. Trimming pared 8 bases from V and 3 bases from J, leaving 10 bases between.

This clonotype was observed a handful of times. The genes are TRBV19 and TRBJ1-4, with 9 nucleotides matching TRBD1. After removal of 9 bases from V and 11 bases from J, the junction contained 22 bases not matched to a gene. Per germline, CDR1 LNHDA and CDR2 SQIVND (reference sequence). The length of the CDR3 is 17 residues. CDR3 DNA: TGTGCCAGCCGTCCCGGGACAGGGAATGGAGGATTTGGGAAACTGTTTTTT. Protein: CASRPGTGNGGFGKLFF.

V is TRBV28 and J is TRBJ2-5; perhaps TRBD1 as D (7 bases). The CDR3 sequence is 14 residues long. The V gene lost 3 bases and the J gene lost 5 bases, with 13 bases spanning the gap. The germline CDR1 and CDR2 sequences are MDHEN and SYDVKM. The CDR3 loop is CASSFSGGQETQYF. The CDR3 DNA reads TGTGCCAGCAGTTTCTCAGGGGGGCAGGAGACCCAGTACTTC.

The V call is TRBV4-1, the J call TRBJ1-1; D might be TRBD1 (6 bases). Germline-derived CDR1 and CDR2 are MGHRA and YSYEKL. The CDR3 consists of 15 residues. Trimming removed 1 base at V and 6 bases at J, with 15 bases between. The CDR3 is CASSQVAGVVAEAFF. CDR3 DNA: TGCGCCAGCAGCCAAGTGGCAGGGGTAGTTGCTGAAGCTTTCTTT.

The chain has TRBV27 and TRBJ2-5; no clear D gene. V was shortened by 5 bases and J by 4 bases, with 17 bases between the two germline ends. The CDR3 length is 15 residues. Germline-derived CDR1 and CDR2 are MNHEY and SMNVEV (reference sequence). This CDR3 is CASSSSSLGLETQYF. As DNA, the CDR3 is TGTGCCAGCAGTAGCTCGTCGCTAGGGCTAGAGACCCAGTACTTC.